One sample yielded the 11 T cell receptor beta chains listed below, sequenced in a study of cytomegalovirus exposure and HLA in healthy donors. Assay: immunoSEQ multiplex PCR; the TCRdb copy retains only in-frame clones and omits some. The sample lists 120,000 to 150,000 clones, around 86% occurring once. The material sequenced was PBMCs. The source of these receptors is a man between 18 and 35 years old in good health and CMV-seropositive.

The V gene is TRBV28, the J gene TRBJ1-2, with 9 bases that match TRBD1. Germline-derived CDR1 and CDR2 are MDHEN and SYDVKM. The CDR3 runs 14 residues. Germline trimming cut 6 bases from V and 2 bases from J; bases unmatched to any gene: 4. DNA for the CDR3: TGTGCCAGCAGGGGGACAGGGAAAAACTATGGCTACACCTTC. Translated: CASRGTGKNYGYTF.

The chain combines TRBV15 with TRBJ2-1, with D maybe TRBD1 (5 bases). Germline V gene data show CDR1 as LNHNV and CDR2 as YYDKDF (reference sequence). Between the trimmed V and J ends, which lost 0 bases and 4 bases, there was a span of 10 bases. The CDR3 has 15 residues. The CDR3 sequence is CATSRDQGSYNEQFF. The CDR3 DNA follows: TGTGCCACCAGCAGAGATCAGGGTTCGTACAATGAGCAGTTCTTC.

This chain uses TRBV4-2 with TRBJ1-2; a possible D gene is TRBD1 (5 bases). The CDR3 runs to 13 residues. Trimming shortened V by 1 base and J by 5 bases, and 8 bases separated the two germline ends. Germline V CDR1 and CDR2: LGHNA, YNFKEQ. CDR3 region: CASSQGAGYGYTF. The CDR3 DNA reads TGTGCCAGCAGCCAAGGGGCAGGGTATGGCTACACCTTC.

The gene calls are TRBV6-1 and TRBJ2-2; TRBD2 might be the D (7 bases). The V end lost 6 bases, the J end lost 6 bases, and 14 bases lay between the germline ends. Germline CDR1 reads MNHNS; CDR2 reads SASEGT. This CDR3 region has 14 residues. For the CDR3, the DNA is TGTGCCAGCAGGATGGGGGGGGGCTCCGGGGAGCTGTTTTTT. Translation: CASRMGGGSGELFF.

This clone has just one count. The rearrangement joins TRBV2 to TRBJ2-2; the match to TRBD1 covers 8 bases. The CDR3 length is 19 residues. After removal of 2 bases from V and 5 bases from J, the junction contained 16 bases not matched to a gene. Germline V gene sequence: CDR1 SNHLY, CDR2 FYNNEI. This chain's CDR3 is CASSESPLGRGRRTGELFF. The CDR3 coding sequence is TGTGCCAGCAGTGAATCCCCCCTGGGCAGGGGGCGTCGAACCGGGGAGCTGTTTTTT.

V is TRBV27 and J is TRBJ2-7, with D perhaps matching TRBD2 (5 bases). This CDR3 is built from 15 residues. The V end lost 7 bases, the J end lost 1 base, and 17 bases lay between the germline ends. Germline CDR1 MNHEY, CDR2 SMNVEV (reference sequence). The CDR3 sequence is CASTPSGKLSYEQYF. CDR3 bases: TGTGCCAGCACCCCGTCGGGGAAACTGTCCTACGAGCAGTACTTC.

The chain is built from TRBV5-4 and TRBJ2-7, with TRBD1 matching 10 bases. The CDR3 is 16 residues long. J gave up 3 bases and V 0 bases, and 6 bases lay outside the gene matches. CDR1 and CDR2 from the germline V gene are SGHNT and YYREEE (reference sequence). This CDR3 is CASSLVPGQGFYEQYF. The CDR3 nucleotides are TGTGCCAGCAGCTTGGTGCCGGGACAGGGGTTCTACGAGCAGTACTTC.

The rearrangement uses TRBV10-2 and TRBJ2-1, with unresolved D. CDR1 is WSHSY, CDR2 SAAADI, per germline. The CDR3 is made up of 16 amino acids. The V and J ends lost 4 bases and 0 bases respectively, with 13 bases between them. Written as DNA, the CDR3 is TGCGCCAGCAGTGTAAGACACCCAAACTCCTACAATGAGCAGTTCTTC. Residues: CASSVRHPNSYNEQFF.

The V gene is TRBV6-1, the J gene TRBJ2-1; 15 nucleotides line up with TRBD2. The V segment lost 4 bases and the J segment 14 bases; nucleotides outside the gene matches: 9. The CDR3 has 15 residues. Germline values: CDR1 MNHNS, CDR2 SASEGT. CDR3: CASSGSGTSGGSKFF. CDR3 DNA sequence: TGTGCCAGCAGTGGATCCGGGACTAGCGGGGGGAGTAAGTTCTTC.

The gene calls are TRBV6-1 and TRBJ2-3; D perhaps matches TRBD1 (6 bases). Trimming took 4 bases from V and 0 from J, leaving 14 bases between them. The CDR3 length is 16 residues. Germline CDR1 reads MNHNS; CDR2 reads SASEGT. CDR3 sequence: CASSGTGLRSTDTQYF. CDR3 nucleotide sequence: TGTGCCAGCAGTGGAACAGGGCTTAGGAGCACAGATACGCAGTATTTT.

The rearrangement uses TRBV5-6 and TRBJ1-5; 9 bases are a match to TRBD1. This CDR3 is built from 16 residues. CDR1 is SGHDT and CDR2 is YYEEEE in the germline V gene. Trimming removed 3 bases from V and 5 bases from J; junction bases left unmatched: 9. The CDR3 protein is CASSSEQGASDQPQHF. The DNA for the CDR3 is TGTGCCAGCAGCTCAGAACAGGGGGCCTCGGATCAGCCCCAGCATTTT. Supplemented by reference TRBV5-6 and TRBJ1-5, the full variable domain reads DAGVTQSPTHLIKTRGQQVTLRCSPKSGHDTVSWYQQALGQGPQFIFQYYEEEERQRGNFPDRFSGHQFPNYSSELNVNALLLGDSALYLCASSSEQGASDQPQHFGDGTRLSIL.